Listed below are T cell receptor beta chains from one sample, sequenced in a study of blood T cell repertoires in COVID-19. Sequenced by immunoSEQ multiplex PCR; TCRdb stores in-frame clones only, minus some. The data contain a few hundred thousand clones, roughly 84% of them singletons. The sequencing input was peripheral blood. All receptors derive from a man in his forties with acute or convalescent COVID-19. The CDR3 runs from the conserved cysteine through the conserved F or W. Each record gives: V gene, clone size, D gene, J gene, CDR3 protein, CDR3 DNA. The D gene is left open where the match is weak. Size tells how often a clone was seen (once, few, many) or the class of an expanded clone, and some rows leave it out.

TRBV5-1	.	.	TRBJ1-1	CASRDKRGGDTEAFF	TGCGCCAGCAGAGATAAGCGAGGAGGGGATACTGAAGCTTTCTTT
TRBV7-9	.	TRBD2	TRBJ2-2	CASSSGLAGDTNTGELFF	TGTGCCAGCAGCTCCGGACTAGCGGGGGATACGAACACCGGGGAGCTGTTTTTT
TRBV25-1	once	TRBD1	TRBJ2-7	CASSEYGGQGQYEQYF	TGTGCCAGCAGTGAATATGGGGGACAGGGGCAATACGAGCAGTACTTC
TRBV6-1	.	.	TRBJ1-1	CASSESGVRWNTEAFF	TGTGCCAGCAGTGAGTCGGGGGTCAGATGGAACACTGAAGCTTTCTTT
TRBV15	.	TRBD1	TRBJ1-1	CATSRGGQMNTEAFF	TGTGCCACCAGCAGAGGGGGACAGATGAACACTGAAGCTTTCTTT
TRBV5-1	.	.	TRBJ2-3	CASSSVQGSDTQYF	TGCGCCAGCAGCTCGGTCCAGGGATCAGATACGCAGTATTTT
TRBV2	.	.	TRBJ2-5	CALGRTNGETQYF	TGTGCCTTGGGGAGGACTAACGGGGAGACCCAGTACTTC
TRBV4-1	many	TRBD1	TRBJ2-7	CASSPHRQGPSYEQYF	TGCGCCAGCAGTCCCCATCGACAGGGGCCGTCCTACGAGCAGTACTTC
TRBV4-1	.	.	TRBJ1-5	CASSQDYLRDGNQPQHF	TGCGCCAGCAGCCAAGATTACCTCAGGGATGGCAATCAGCCCCAGCATTTT
TRBV5-4	.	TRBD1	TRBJ1-2	CASSPGQGAVGYGYTF	TGTGCCAGCAGCCCCGGCCAGGGGGCGGTCGGCTATGGCTACACCTTC